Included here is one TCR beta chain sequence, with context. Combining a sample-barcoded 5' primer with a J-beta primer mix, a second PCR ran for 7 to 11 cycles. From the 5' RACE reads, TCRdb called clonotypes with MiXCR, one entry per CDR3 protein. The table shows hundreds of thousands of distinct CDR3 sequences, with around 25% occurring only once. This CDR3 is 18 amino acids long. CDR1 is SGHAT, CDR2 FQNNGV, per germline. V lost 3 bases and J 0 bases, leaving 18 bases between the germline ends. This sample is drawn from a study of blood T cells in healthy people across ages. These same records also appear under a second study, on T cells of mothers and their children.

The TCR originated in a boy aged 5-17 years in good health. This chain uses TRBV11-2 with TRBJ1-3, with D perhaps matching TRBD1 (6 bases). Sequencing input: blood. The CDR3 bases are TGTGCCAGCAGCTTTCGGACAGCCATTCTGAGCTCTGGAAACACCATATATTTT. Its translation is CASSFRTAILSSGNTIYF.